One sample yielded the 9 T cell receptor beta chains listed below, sequenced in a study of OX40 agonist ivuxolimab in advanced cancers. Measured with immunoSEQ multiplex PCR; TCRdb has only the in-frame clones, and not every one. The sample lists roughly 80,000 clones; about 85% were seen once. Sequencing was performed on CD4+ or CD8+ T cells sorted from blood, taken in a trial of the OX40 agonist ivuxolimab. The source is an adult with an advanced solid tumor such as melanoma, head and neck, liver or kidney cancer.

This clone was seen once. V and J are TRBV27 and TRBJ2-5; D call uncertain. Germline CDR1 is MNHEY and CDR2 is SMNVEV (reference sequence). Trimming left V 3 bases short and J 5 bases short, with 19 bases between. There are 16 residues in the CDR3. CDR3 sequence (DNA): TGTGCCAGCAGTTTCTCTGCCGGAACCTTCAGGGAGACCCAGTACTTC. Translated: CASSFSAGTFRETQYF.

The sample holds one count of this clone. The chain carries TRBV7-9 and TRBJ2-2, with TRBD2 identical over 7 bases. The CDR3 length is 16 residues. CDR1 SEHNR and CDR2 FQNEAQ come from the germline V gene (reference sequence). V was pared by 3 bases and J by 4 bases, with 8 bases of the junction left unmatched. CDR3 amino acids: CASSFLKASGTGELFF. The CDR3 DNA reads TGTGCCAGCAGCTTTTTGAAGGCTAGCGGCACCGGGGAGCTGTTTTTT. Full variable domain (missing parts from reference TRBV7-9 and TRBJ2-2): DTGVSQNPRHKITKRGQNVTFRCDPISEHNRLYWYRQTLGQGPEFLTYFQNEAQLEKSRLLSDRFSAERPKGSFSTLEIQRTEQGDSAMYLCASSFLKASGTGELFFGEGSRLTVL.

The chain uses TRBV18 and TRBJ2-3; TRBD1 matches at 7 bases. With V trimmed by 4 bases and J by 5 bases, 9 bases remained unmatched. The CDR3 is 15 residues long. Looked up from germline, CDR1 is KGHSH and CDR2 is LQKENI. The CDR3 bases are TGTGCCAGCTCACGCCTCGACAGGGAGAGAGATACGCAGTATTTT. Translated, it gives CASSRLDRERDTQYF.

This clone was detected a few times. V usage is TRBV7-9 and J usage is TRBJ1-4, with D perhaps matching TRBD1 (6 bases). CDR1 is SEHNR, CDR2 FQNEAQ, per germline (reference sequence). This CDR3 has 14 residues. V lost 7 bases to trimming and J lost 4 bases, with 13 bases between them. The CDR3: CASNQQGLNEKLFF. CDR3 sequence (DNA): TGTGCCAGCAACCAACAGGGCCTTAATGAAAAACTGTTTTTT. The entire variable domain, with the rest obtained from reference TRBV7-9 and TRBJ1-4, is as follows: DTGVSQNPRHKITKRGQNVTFRCDPISEHNRLYWYRQTLGQGPEFLTYFQNEAQLEKSRLLSDRFSAERPKGSFSTLEIQRTEQGDSAMYLCASNQQGLNEKLFFGSGTQLSVL.

The J gene is TRBJ1-3, the V gene TRBV7-6; no clear D gene. This CDR3 spans 16 amino acids. The ends were cut back, 5 bases at V and 1 base at J, with 15 bases in the middle. Germline assignment: CDR1 SGHVS and CDR2 FNYEAQ. This CDR3 reads CASSPSTVFSGNTIYF. CDR3 bases: TGTGCCAGCAGCCCCTCGACGGTATTTTCTGGAAACACCATATATTTT.

V gene TRBV5-1 combines with J gene TRBJ1-2; TRBD1 aligns across 9 bases. The CDR3 is 15 amino acids. The germline CDR1 and CDR2 sequences are SGHRS and YFSETQ. After removal of 4 bases from V and 0 bases from J, the junction contained 4 bases not matched to a gene. The CDR3 here is CASSPGQGTNYGYTF. The CDR3 coding sequence is TGCGCCAGCAGCCCGGGACAGGGAACTAACTATGGCTACACCTTC. Looking up the rest from reference TRBV5-1 and TRBJ1-2 gives the full variable domain: KAGVTQTPRYLIKTRGQQVTLSCSPISGHRSVSWYQQTPGQGLQFLFEYFSETQRNKGNFPGRFSGRQFSNSRSEMNVSTLELGDSALYLCASSPGQGTNYGYTFGSGTRLTVV.

This clone was seen a few times. This CDR3 reads CASRRPGQGTQPQHF. DNA of the CDR3: TGTGCCAGTAGGAGACCGGGACAGGGGACTCAGCCCCAGCATTTT. This chain links TRBV19 with TRBJ1-5; 10 bases are shared with TRBD1. Trimming cost V 6 bases and J 6 bases; bases outside gene matches: 8. The CDR3 extends over 15 amino acids. CDR1 LNHDA and CDR2 SQIVND come from the germline V gene (reference sequence).

The chain couples TRBV5-1 to TRBJ2-7; the D is unclear. Germline V CDR1 and CDR2: SGHRS, YFSETQ. This CDR3 is 14 amino acids long. V shed 1 base and J shed 0 bases, with 8 bases lying between them. The CDR3 region is CASSLRDSSYEQYF. In DNA, the CDR3 is TGCGCCAGCAGCTTGAGGGATAGCTCCTACGAGCAGTACTTC.

The DNA for the CDR3 is TGTGCCAGCAGCCGAACAGGGCAAGTTGCAGGGCGCGGTGAAAAACTGTTTTTT. It translates to CASSRTGQVAGRGEKLFF. The rearrangement joins TRBV7-9 to TRBJ1-4; perhaps TRBD1 as D (6 bases). The CDR3 sequence is 18 residues long. Per the germline V gene, CDR1 is SEHNR and CDR2 is FQNEAQ (reference sequence). V lost 5 bases and J 7 bases, leaving 26 bases between the germline ends.